This TCR beta chain stems from a study of metastatic and nonmetastatic thyroid tumors. Study background: For malignant and benign thyroid patients, tumor or nodule tissue and blood were the sources whose repertoires were compared.

Thyroid surgery was preceded by no treatment in any patient. This CDR3 has 15 residues. The germline V gene has CDR1 SGHAT and CDR2 FQNNGV. V lost 2 bases and J lost 2, with 12 bases in between. Original processing notes: To classify distant metastasis in papillary thyroid cancer, a model was built from CDR3 differences across clinicopathological groups. TCRdb re-clonotyped the PCR reads via MiXCR. The V and J calls and clone size come from TCRdb's table, not from the authors' own analysis. The sample holds fewer than 40,000 clones; approximately 18% are singletons and the top ten take 6.2%. The V call is TRBV11-2, the J call TRBJ1-1; D call uncertain. The clonotype originates from a male donor with papillary thyroid cancer or a benign thyroid nodule (not recorded which). Some clones in this sample may be carry-over from other donors' samples. The sequenced sample was blood. CDR3 region: CASSLRPATNTEAFF. The CDR3 region has the DNA TGTGCCAGCAGCTTAAGGCCAGCAACAAACACTGAAGCTTTCTTT.